Shown below are 20 T cell receptor beta chains from a single sample sequenced in a study of T-cell reconstitution after alpha-beta-depleted transplantation in children. During its preparation, the TCRbeta library received unique molecular identifiers. TCRdb passed the PCR reads through MiXCR, listing each CDR3 protein once. The repertoire includes 300,000 or so distinct CDR3 sequences, around 20% of them detected once, and roughly 9.8% sits in the top ten. The material was PBMCs, mostly from graft donor cells, obtained 180 days after TCRalphabeta/CD19-depleted stem cell transplant. The source is a male patient younger than 18 who had a stem cell transplant for acute lymphoblastic leukemia, so the T cells may come from the graft donor.

This clonotype showed up just a few times. The rearrangement links TRBV7-2 to TRBJ1-2; possible D gene TRBD1, 5 bases. Germline V CDR1 and CDR2: SGHTA, FQGNSA. The CDR3 totals 14 residues. The ends were cut back, 1 base at V and 7 bases at J, with 13 bases in the middle. CDR3 nucleotide sequence: TGTGCCAGCAGCTTAGTCAGGGAAGGTTCTGGCTACACCTTC. Amino acid sequence: CASSLVREGSGYTF.

V gene TRBV9 combines with J gene TRBJ2-7, with D hard to call. The CDR3 has 13 amino acids. Trimming removed 0 bases from V and 4 bases from J, with 8 bases in between. From germline, CDR1 is SGDLS and CDR2 YYNGEE. CDR3 amino acids: CASSVEPRYEQYF. In nucleotides, the CDR3 is TGTGCCAGCAGCGTAGAACCACGATACGAGCAGTACTTC.

This clonotype has at least ten counts. The chain recombines TRBV29-1 with TRBJ1-2; no definite D call. CDR1 and CDR2 (germline): SQVTM, ANQGSEA. Trimming left V 7 bases short and J 2 bases short, with 11 bases between. The CDR3 contains 12 residues. The CDR3 region is CSAEAGNYGYTF. The DNA of the CDR3 is TGCAGCGCCGAGGCGGGGAACTATGGCTACACCTTC.

In this sample, this clonotype turned up a few times. V gene TRBV12-3 or TRBV12-4 combines with J gene TRBJ2-7; D uncertain. Trimming took 6 bases from V and 11 from J, leaving 17 bases between them. This CDR3 is built from 12 residues. The CDR3 protein is CASSPTGRHKYF. The CDR3 DNA sequence: TGTGCCAGCAGCCCGACGGGCAGGCACAAGTACTTC.

This clonotype was observed a single time. The chain links TRBV7-8 to TRBJ2-7; D is unresolved. V was trimmed by 5 bases and J by 0 bases, leaving 8 bases between them. There are 13 residues in the CDR3. Germline V gene sequence: CDR1 SGHVS, CDR2 FQNEAQ. This CDR3 is CASSPRTSYEQYF. Written as DNA, the CDR3 is TGTGCCAGCAGCCCGAGAACCTCCTACGAGCAGTACTTC.

The chain employs TRBV27 and TRBJ2-1, with 13 bases fitting TRBD2. The V segment lost 6 bases and the J segment 7 bases; nucleotides outside the gene matches: 12. Germline CDR1 MNHEY, CDR2 SMNVEV (reference sequence). This CDR3 has 17 residues. The DNA for the CDR3 is TGTGCCAGCAGCGACTGGTGGGGACTAGCGGGATGGAATGAGCAGTTCTTC. It is translated as CASSDWWGLAGWNEQFF.

V and J are TRBV5-1 and TRBJ2-1; tentatively, D is TRBD1 (5 bases). The V end was cut by 2 bases, the J end by 9 bases, with 21 bases between. The CDR3 runs to 16 residues. Per germline, CDR1 SGHRS and CDR2 YFSETQ. CDR3 region: CASSFTGQPLVSEQFF. CDR3 nucleotide sequence: TGCGCCAGCAGCTTTACCGGACAACCTCTCGTGAGTGAGCAGTTCTTC. The variable domain in full, with the rest retrieved from reference TRBV5-1 and TRBJ2-1, is KAGVTQTPRYLIKTRGQQVTLSCSPISGHRSVSWYQQTPGQGLQFLFEYFSETQRNKGNFPGRFSGRQFSNSRSEMNVSTLELGDSALYLCASSFTGQPLVSEQFFGPGTRLTVL.

This clonotype was seen repeatedly, ten times or more. V usage is TRBV12-3 or TRBV12-4 and J usage is TRBJ2-7, with 12 bases aligning to TRBD2. The CDR3 is 16 amino acids. Losses at the gene ends were 3 bases for V and 0 bases for J; bases not matched to a gene: 3. CDR3 nucleotide sequence: TGTGCCAGCAGTTTGACTAGCGGGAGTTCCTCCTACGAGCAGTACTTC. Amino acids: CASSLTSGSSSYEQYF.

The chain is built from TRBV2 and TRBJ2-7; D unclear. In germline, CDR1 is SNHLY, CDR2 FYNNEI. The CDR3 consists of 13 residues. Trimming left V 3 bases short and J 2 bases short, with 8 bases between. The CDR3: CASSDSGPYEQYF. CDR3 DNA sequence: TGTGCCAGCAGTGATTCGGGTCCCTACGAGCAGTACTTC.

This clonotype was seen a few times. This chain links TRBV12-3 or TRBV12-4 with TRBJ2-5, with 8 positions matching TRBD2. Losses at the gene ends were 6 bases for V and 5 bases for J; bases not matched to a gene: 11. The CDR3 contains 15 residues. This chain's CDR3 is CASRQTAAGVETQYF. CDR3 coding DNA: TGTGCCAGCAGGCAGACCGCAGCGGGAGTGGAGACCCAGTACTTC.

J is TRBJ2-1 and V is TRBV27; 14 nucleotides agree with TRBD2. This CDR3 is built from 19 residues. The germline CDR1 and CDR2 sequences are MNHEY and SMNVEV (reference sequence). Trimming at V came to 3 bases and at J to 4 bases, leaving 11 bases not matched to a gene. This chain's CDR3 is CASSFMGLAGVRGYNEQFF. CDR3 nucleotides: TGTGCCAGCAGTTTTATGGGACTAGCGGGAGTGAGGGGATACAATGAGCAGTTCTTC.

This chain joins TRBV12-3 or TRBV12-4 and TRBJ1-1; D is unresolved. The V and J ends lost 7 bases and 0 bases respectively, with 15 bases between them. The CDR3 consists of 15 residues. CDR3 sequence: CASTPVAHMNTEAFF. CDR3 in DNA: TGTGCCAGCACCCCGGTGGCCCACATGAACACTGAAGCTTTCTTT.

This clonotype was detected a few times. The DNA for the CDR3 is TGCGCCAGCAGCTGGACTAGCGGGGACTACGAGCAGTACTTC. Its translation is CASSWTSGDYEQYF. V gene TRBV5-1 combines with J gene TRBJ2-7; 12 nucleotides align to TRBD2. CDR3 length equals 14 residues. The V segment lost 3 bases and the J segment 3 bases; nucleotides outside the gene matches: 1. Germline-derived CDR1 and CDR2 are SGHRS and YFSETQ. Full variable domain (missing parts from reference TRBV5-1 and TRBJ2-7): KAGVTQTPRYLIKTRGQQVTLSCSPISGHRSVSWYQQTPGQGLQFLFEYFSETQRNKGNFPGRFSGRQFSNSRSEMNVSTLELGDSALYLCASSWTSGDYEQYFGPGTRLTVT.

Here the CDR3 DNA reads TGCGCCAGCAGCTACCAGGATTTTCAGCCCCAGCATTTT. It translates to CASSYQDFQPQHF. The rearrangement joins TRBV5-1 to TRBJ1-5, with unresolved D. V was trimmed by 3 bases and J by 6 bases, leaving 10 bases between them. This CDR3 contains 13 residues. Germline loops: CDR1 SGHRS, CDR2 YFSETQ.

This clonotype was seen only a few times. V gene TRBV3-1 combines with J gene TRBJ1-2; 9 positions agree with TRBD1. This CDR3 has 17 residues. V lost 1 base, J lost 4 bases, and 10 bases stayed unmatched. Germline CDR1 is LGHDT and CDR2 is YNNKEL (reference sequence). As DNA, the CDR3 is TGTGCCAGCAGCCAAGGCCCCTGGACAGGGGAAATCTATGGCTACACCTTC. Its translation: CASSQGPWTGEIYGYTF. Full variable domain (rest looked up from reference TRBV3-1 and TRBJ1-2): DTAVSQTPKYLVTQMGNDKSIKCEQNLGHDTMYWYKQDSKKFLKIMFSYNNKELIINETVPNRFSPKSPDKAHLNLHINSLELGDSAVYFCASSQGPWTGEIYGYTFGSGTRLTVV.

This clonotype was seen only a few times. The V and J genes are TRBV5-1 and TRBJ1-5, with D maybe TRBD1 (5 bases). In germline, CDR1 is SGHRS, CDR2 YFSETQ. The CDR3 extends over 15 amino acids. V was shortened by 4 bases and J by 1 base, with 12 bases between the two germline ends. CDR3 sequence reads: CASSRDLGSNQPQHF. Written as DNA, the CDR3 is TGCGCCAGCAGCCGGGACCTGGGGAGCAATCAGCCCCAGCATTTT.

The J gene is TRBJ2-3, the V gene TRBV5-1; TRBD2 matches 9 bases. Germline CDR1 and CDR2: SGHRS and YFSETQ. Trimming at V came to 7 bases and at J to 4 bases, leaving 7 bases not matched to a gene. There are 14 residues in the CDR3. The CDR3 DNA reads as TGCGCCAGCGCGGGGGGGAGAAACTCAGATACGCAGTATTTT. This gives the protein CASAGGRNSDTQYF.

This clonotype was recorded a few times. The genes are TRBV7-3 and TRBJ2-7; possibly TRBD2 for D (6 bases). V was shortened by 4 bases and J by 11 bases, with 21 bases between the two germline ends. In germline, CDR1 is SGHTA, CDR2 FQGTGA. The CDR3 extends over 14 amino acids. The CDR3 nucleotides are TGTGCCAGCAGCTCCGGTGGAGGGCCGGTCAAGAAGTACTTC. Protein product: CASSSGGGPVKKYF.

This clonotype was found a few times. This rearrangement joins TRBV5-1 to TRBJ1-5, with 9 nucleotides matching TRBD1. V was pared by 0 bases and J by 9 bases, with 4 bases of the junction left unmatched. This CDR3 spans 14 amino acids. Germline V gives CDR1 SGHRS, CDR2 YFSETQ. CDR3 coding DNA: TGCGCCAGCAGCTTGGATGGGGGACAGGGGCCCCAGCATTTT. Amino acid sequence: CASSLDGGQGPQHF.

The J gene is TRBJ1-6, the V gene TRBV7-9; perhaps TRBD1 as D (6 bases). Germline loops: CDR1 SEHNR, CDR2 FQNEAQ (reference sequence). Trimming removed 2 bases at V and 9 bases at J, with 11 bases between. The CDR3 covers 14 residues. CDR3 sequence: CASSLTGKGSPLHF. In DNA, the CDR3 is TGTGCCAGCAGCTTAACAGGGAAGGGTTCACCCCTCCACTTT. The variable domain in full, completed from reference TRBV7-9 and TRBJ1-6, reads DTGVSQNPRHKITKRGQNVTFRCDPISEHNRLYWYRQTLGQGPEFLTYFQNEAQLEKSRLLSDRFSAERPKGSFSTLEIQRTEQGDSAMYLCASSLTGKGSPLHFGNGTRLTVT.